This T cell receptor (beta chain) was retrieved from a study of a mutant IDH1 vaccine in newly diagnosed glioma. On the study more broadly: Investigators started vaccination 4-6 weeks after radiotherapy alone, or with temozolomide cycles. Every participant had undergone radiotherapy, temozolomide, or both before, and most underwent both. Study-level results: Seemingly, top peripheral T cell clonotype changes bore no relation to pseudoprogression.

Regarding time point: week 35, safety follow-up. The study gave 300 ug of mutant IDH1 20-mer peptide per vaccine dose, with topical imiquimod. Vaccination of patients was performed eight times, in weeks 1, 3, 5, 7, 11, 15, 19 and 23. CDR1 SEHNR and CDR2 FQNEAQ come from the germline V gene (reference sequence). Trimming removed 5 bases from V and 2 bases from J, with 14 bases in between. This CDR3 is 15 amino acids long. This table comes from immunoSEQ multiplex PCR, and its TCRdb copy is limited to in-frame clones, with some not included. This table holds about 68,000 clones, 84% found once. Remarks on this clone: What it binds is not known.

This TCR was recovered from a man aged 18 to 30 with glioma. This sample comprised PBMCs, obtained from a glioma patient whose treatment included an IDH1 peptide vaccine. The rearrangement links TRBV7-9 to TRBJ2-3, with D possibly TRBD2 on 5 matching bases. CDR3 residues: CASSQRPSHTDTQYF. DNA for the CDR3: TGTGCCAGCAGCCAACGGCCTAGCCACACAGATACGCAGTATTTT. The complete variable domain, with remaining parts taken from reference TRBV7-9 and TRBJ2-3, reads DTGVSQNPRHKITKRGQNVTFRCDPISEHNRLYWYRQTLGQGPEFLTYFQNEAQLEKSRLLSDRFSAERPKGSFSTLEIQRTEQGDSAMYLCASSQRPSHTDTQYFGPGTRLTVL.